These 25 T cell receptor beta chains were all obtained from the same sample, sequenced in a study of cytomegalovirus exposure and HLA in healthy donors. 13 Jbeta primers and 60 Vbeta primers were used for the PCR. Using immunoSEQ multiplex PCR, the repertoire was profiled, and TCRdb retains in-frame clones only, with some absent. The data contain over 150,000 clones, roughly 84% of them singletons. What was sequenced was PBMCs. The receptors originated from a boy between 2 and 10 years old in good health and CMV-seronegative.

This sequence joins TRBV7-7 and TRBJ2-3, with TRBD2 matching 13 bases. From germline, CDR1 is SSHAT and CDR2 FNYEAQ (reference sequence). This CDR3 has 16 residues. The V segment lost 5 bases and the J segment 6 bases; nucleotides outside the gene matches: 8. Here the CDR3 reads CASSPGTSGTGDTQYF. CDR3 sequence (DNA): TGTGCCAGCAGCCCTGGGACTAGCGGGACTGGGGATACGCAGTATTTT.

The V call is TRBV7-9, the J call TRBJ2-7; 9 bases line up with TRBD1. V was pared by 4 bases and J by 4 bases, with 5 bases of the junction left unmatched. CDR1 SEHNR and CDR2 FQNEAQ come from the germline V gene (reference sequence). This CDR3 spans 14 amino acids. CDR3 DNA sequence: TGTGCCAGCAGCTCCCGGGACAGGGCTTACGAGCAGTACTTC. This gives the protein CASSSRDRAYEQYF.

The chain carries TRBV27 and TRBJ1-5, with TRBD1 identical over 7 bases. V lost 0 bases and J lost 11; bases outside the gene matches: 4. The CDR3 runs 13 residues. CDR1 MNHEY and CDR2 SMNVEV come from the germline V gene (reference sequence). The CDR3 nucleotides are TGTGCCAGCAGTTTATCCGGACAGGAGGCCCAGCATTTT. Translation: CASSLSGQEAQHF.

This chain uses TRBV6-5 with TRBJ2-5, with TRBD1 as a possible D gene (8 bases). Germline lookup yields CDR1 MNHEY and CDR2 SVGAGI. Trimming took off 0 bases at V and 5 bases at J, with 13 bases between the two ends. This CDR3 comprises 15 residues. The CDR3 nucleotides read TGTGCCAGCAGTTACTCACAGGGGGGAGGGGAGACCCAGTACTTC. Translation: CASSYSQGGGETQYF.

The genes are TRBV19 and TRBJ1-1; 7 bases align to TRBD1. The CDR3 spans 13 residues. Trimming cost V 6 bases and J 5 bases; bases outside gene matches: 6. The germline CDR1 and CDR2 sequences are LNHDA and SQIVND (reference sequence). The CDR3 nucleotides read TGTGCCAGTAGGACCACAGGGGATACTGAAGCTTTCTTT. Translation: CASRTTGDTEAFF.

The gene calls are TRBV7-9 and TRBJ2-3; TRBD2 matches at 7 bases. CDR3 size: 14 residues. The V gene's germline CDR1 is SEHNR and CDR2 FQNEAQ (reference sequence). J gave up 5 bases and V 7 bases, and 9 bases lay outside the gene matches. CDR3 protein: CASTQAASGDTQYF. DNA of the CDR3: TGTGCCAGCACCCAAGCGGCTAGCGGAGATACGCAGTATTTT.

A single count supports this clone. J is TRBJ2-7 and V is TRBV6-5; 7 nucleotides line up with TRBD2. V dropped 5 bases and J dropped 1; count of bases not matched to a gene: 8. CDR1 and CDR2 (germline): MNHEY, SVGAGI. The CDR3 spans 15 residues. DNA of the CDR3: TGTGCCAGCAGTCGTAAGCGGGATGGTTCCTACGAGCAGTACTTC. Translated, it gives CASSRKRDGSYEQYF.

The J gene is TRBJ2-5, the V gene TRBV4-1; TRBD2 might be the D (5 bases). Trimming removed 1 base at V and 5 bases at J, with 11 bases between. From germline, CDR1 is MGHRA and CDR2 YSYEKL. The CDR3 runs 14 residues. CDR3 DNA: TGCGCCAGCAGCCAAGTGGCGGGTAGGGAGACCCAGTACTTC. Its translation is CASSQVAGRETQYF.

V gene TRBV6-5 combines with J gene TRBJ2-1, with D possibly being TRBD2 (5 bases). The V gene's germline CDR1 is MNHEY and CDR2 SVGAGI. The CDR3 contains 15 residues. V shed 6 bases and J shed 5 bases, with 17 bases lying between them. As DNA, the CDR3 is TGTGCCAGCAGATACGGAGGCCCCATGGACAATGAGCAGTTCTTC. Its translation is CASRYGGPMDNEQFF.

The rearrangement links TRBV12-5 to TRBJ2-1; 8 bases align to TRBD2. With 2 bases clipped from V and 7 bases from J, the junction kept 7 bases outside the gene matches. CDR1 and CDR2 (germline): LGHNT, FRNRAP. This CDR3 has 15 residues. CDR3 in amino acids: CASGLLPGGRNEQFF. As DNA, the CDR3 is TGTGCTAGTGGTTTGCTTCCGGGAGGGCGAAATGAGCAGTTCTTC.

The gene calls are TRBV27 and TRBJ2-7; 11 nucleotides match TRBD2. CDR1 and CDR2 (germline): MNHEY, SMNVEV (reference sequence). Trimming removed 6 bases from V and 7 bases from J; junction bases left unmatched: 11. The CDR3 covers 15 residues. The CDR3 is CASSPLAGGPGEQYF. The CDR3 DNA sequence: TGTGCCAGCAGCCCCTTAGCGGGAGGGCCGGGAGAGCAGTACTTC.

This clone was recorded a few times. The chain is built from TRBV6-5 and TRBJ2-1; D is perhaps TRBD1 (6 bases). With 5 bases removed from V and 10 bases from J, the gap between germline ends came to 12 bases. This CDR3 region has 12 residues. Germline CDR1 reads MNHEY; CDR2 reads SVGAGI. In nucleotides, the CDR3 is TGTGCCAGCAGTCCGCGTGGGGGCGAGCAGTTCTTC. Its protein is CASSPRGGEQFF.

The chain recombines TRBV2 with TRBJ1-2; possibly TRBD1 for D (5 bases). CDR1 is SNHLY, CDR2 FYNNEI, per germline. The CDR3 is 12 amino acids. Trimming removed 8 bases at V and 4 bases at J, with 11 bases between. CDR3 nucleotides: TGTGCCAGCCACGACAGCTTCTATGGCTACACCTTC. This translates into CASHDSFYGYTF.

CDR3 amino acids: CASSLREAGNTIYF. The CDR3 bases are TGCGCCAGCAGCCTACGGGAAGCTGGAAACACCATATATTTT. The chain is built from TRBV5-1 and TRBJ1-3; the D is unclear. CDR1 is SGHRS and CDR2 is YFSETQ in the germline V gene. V lost 4 bases and J 2 bases, leaving 10 bases between the germline ends. The CDR3 totals 14 residues.

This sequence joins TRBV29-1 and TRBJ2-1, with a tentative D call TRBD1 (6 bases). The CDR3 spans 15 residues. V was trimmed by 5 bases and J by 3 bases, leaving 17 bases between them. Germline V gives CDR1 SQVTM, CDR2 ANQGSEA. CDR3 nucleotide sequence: TGCAGCGTTTCGAGACAGGTTCCTCGCTACAATGAGCAGTTCTTC. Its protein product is CSVSRQVPRYNEQFF.

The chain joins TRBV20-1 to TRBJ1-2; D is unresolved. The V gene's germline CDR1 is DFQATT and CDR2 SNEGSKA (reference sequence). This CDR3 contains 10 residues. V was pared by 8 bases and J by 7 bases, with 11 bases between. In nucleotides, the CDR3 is TGCAGTCAAGGCGGGCCTGGCTACACCTTC. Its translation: CSQGGPGYTF.

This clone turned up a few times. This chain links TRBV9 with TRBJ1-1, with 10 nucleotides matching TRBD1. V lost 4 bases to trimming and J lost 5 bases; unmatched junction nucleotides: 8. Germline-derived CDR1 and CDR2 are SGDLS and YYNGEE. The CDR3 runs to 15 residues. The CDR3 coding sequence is TGTGCCAGCAGCACAAGACAGGGGGCGATGACTGAAGCTTTCTTT. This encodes CASSTRQGAMTEAFF.

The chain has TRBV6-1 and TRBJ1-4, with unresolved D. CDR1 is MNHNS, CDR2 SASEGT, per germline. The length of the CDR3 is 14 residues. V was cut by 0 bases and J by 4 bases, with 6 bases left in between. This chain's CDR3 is CASSEAADNEKLFF. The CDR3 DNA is TGTGCCAGCAGTGAAGCGGCGGATAATGAAAAACTGTTTTTT.

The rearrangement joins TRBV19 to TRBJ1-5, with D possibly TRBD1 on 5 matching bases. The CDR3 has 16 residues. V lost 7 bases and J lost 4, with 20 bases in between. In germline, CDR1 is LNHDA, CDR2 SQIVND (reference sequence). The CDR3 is CASTGGGTRVNQPQHF. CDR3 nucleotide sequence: TGTGCCAGTACCGGGGGTGGCACTCGTGTTAATCAGCCCCAGCATTTT. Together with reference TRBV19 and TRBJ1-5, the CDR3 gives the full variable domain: DGGITQSPKYLFRKEGQNVTLSCEQNLNHDAMYWYRQDPGQGLRLIYYSQIVNDFQKGDIAEGYSVSREKKESFPLTVTSAQKNPTAFYLCASTGGGTRVNQPQHFGDGTRLSIL.

The CDR3 coding sequence is TGTGCCATCAGTCTCAGTGTTCCGCCGAACAATGAGCAGTTCTTC. Its translation is CAISLSVPPNNEQFF. The chain combines TRBV10-3 with TRBJ2-1, with D unclear. The CDR3 length is 15 residues. V was shortened by 5 bases and J by 5 bases, with 16 bases between the two germline ends. Germline loops: CDR1 ENHRY, CDR2 SYGVKD.

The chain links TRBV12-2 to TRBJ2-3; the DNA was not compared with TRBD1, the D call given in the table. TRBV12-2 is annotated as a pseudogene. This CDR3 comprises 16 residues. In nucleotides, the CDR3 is TGTGCAAGTCGCTTCGCGTCAGGGGGCAGGACAGATACGCAGTATTTT. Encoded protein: CASRFASGGRTDTQYF.

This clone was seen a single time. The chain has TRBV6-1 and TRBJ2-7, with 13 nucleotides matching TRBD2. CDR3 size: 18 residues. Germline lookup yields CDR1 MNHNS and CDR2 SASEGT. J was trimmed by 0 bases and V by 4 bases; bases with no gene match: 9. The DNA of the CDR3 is TGTGCCAGCAGTGGGGGGACTAGCGGGGTTAGGAGCTCCTACGAGCAGTACTTC. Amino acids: CASSGGTSGVRSSYEQYF.

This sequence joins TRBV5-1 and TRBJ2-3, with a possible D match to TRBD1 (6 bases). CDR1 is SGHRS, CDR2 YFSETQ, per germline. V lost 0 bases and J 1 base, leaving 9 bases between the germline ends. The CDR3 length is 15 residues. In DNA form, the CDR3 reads TGCGCCAGCAGCTTGGGGACAGAAGGCACAGATACGCAGTATTTT. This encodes CASSLGTEGTDTQYF.

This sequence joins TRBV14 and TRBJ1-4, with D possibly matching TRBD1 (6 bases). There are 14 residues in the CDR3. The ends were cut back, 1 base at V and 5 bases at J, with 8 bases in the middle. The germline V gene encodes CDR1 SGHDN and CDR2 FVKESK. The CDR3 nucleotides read TGTGCCAGCAGCCAAGGACAGGTGAATGAAAAACTGTTTTTT. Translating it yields CASSQGQVNEKLFF. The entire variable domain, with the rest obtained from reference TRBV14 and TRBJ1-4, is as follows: EAGVTQFPSHSVIEKGQTVTLRCDPISGHDNLYWYRRVMGKEIKFLLHFVKESKQDESGMPNNRFLAERTGGTYSTLKVQPAELEDSGVYFCASSQGQVNEKLFFGSGTQLSVL.

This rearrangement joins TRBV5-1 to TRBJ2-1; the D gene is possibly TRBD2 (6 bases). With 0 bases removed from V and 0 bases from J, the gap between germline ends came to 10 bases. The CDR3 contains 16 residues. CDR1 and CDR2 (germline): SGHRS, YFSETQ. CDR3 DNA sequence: TGCGCCAGCAGCTTGGAGGCCGGGAGCTCCTACAATGAGCAGTTCTTC. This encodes CASSLEAGSSYNEQFF.